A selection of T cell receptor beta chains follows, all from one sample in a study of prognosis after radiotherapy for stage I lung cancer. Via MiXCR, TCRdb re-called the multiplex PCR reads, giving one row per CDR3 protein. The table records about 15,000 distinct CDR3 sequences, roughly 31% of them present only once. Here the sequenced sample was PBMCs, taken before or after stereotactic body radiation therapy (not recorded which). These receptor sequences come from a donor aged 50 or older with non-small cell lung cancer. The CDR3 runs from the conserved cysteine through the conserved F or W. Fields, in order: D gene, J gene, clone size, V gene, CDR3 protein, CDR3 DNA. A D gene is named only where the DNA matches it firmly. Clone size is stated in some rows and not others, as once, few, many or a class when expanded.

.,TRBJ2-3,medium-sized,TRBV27,CASSNNRVTDTQYF,TGTGCCAGCAGTAACAACAGGGTCACAGATACGCAGTATTTT
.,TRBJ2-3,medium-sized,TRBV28,CASSIGTARTDTQYF,TGTGCCAGCAGTATAGGGACGGCTCGCACAGATACGCAGTATTTT
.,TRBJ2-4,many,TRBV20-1,CGVGQSEVIQYF,TGCGGTGTCGGGCAGTCCGAGGTCATTCAGTACTTC
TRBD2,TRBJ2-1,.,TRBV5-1,CASSASGGQNEQFF,TGCGCCAGCAGTGCTAGCGGGGGCCAGAATGAGCAGTTCTTC
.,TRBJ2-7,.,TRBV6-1,CASAERPDYGQYF,TGTGCCAGCGCCGAGCGACCCGACTACGGGCAGTACTTC
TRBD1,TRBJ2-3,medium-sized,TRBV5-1,CASSWGQGAVVTQYF,TGCGCCAGCAGCTGGGGACAGGGGGCGGTCGTTACGCAGTATTTT
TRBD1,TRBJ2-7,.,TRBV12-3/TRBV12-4,CSSSLARGREHYF,TGTTCCAGCAGTTTGGCCAGGGGGCGAGAGCATTACTTC
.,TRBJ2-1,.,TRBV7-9,CASILAFRDNEQFF,TGTGCCAGCATCTTAGCTTTCAGGGACAATGAGCAGTTCTTC
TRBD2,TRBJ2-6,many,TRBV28,CASTHGGGSGANVLTF,TGTGCCAGCACCCACGGCGGGGGCTCTGGGGCCAACGTCCTGACTTTC
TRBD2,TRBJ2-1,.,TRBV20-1,CSAILAGGPHEQFF,TGCAGTGCTATACTAGCGGGAGGTCCCCATGAGCAGTTCTTC
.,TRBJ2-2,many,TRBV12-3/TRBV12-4,CASSFLGPNTGELFF,TGTGCCAGCAGTTTTCTGGGGCCGAACACCGGGGAGCTGTTTTTT
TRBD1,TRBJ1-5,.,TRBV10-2,CASSEGQGRINQPQHF,TGCGCCAGCAGTGAGGGACAGGGAAGGATCAATCAGCCCCAGCATTTT
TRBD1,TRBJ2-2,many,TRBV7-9,CASRNPRGTGLGELFF,TGTGCCAGCAGAAACCCCAGGGGGACAGGGCTCGGGGAGCTGTTTTTT
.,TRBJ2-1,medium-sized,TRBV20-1,CSASEASSYNEQFF,TGCAGTGCTAGTGAGGCCAGCTCCTACAATGAGCAGTTCTTC
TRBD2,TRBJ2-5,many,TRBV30,CAWSVLSSGSYRETQYF,TGTGCCTGGAGTGTACTGTCTAGCGGGAGTTATCGAGAGACCCAGTACTTC
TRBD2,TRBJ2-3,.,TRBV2,CASILAGAGDTQYF,TGTGCCAGCATACTAGCGGGAGCTGGAGATACGCAGTATTTT
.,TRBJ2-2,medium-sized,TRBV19,CASSPLPGQDTGELFF,TGTGCCAGTAGTCCTTTACCGGGACAAGACACCGGGGAGCTGTTTTTT
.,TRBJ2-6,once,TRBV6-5,CASSSLSGAVLTF,TGTGCCAGCAGTTCCCTGAGTGGGGCCGTCCTGACTTTC
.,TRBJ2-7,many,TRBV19,CASSPAKNSYEQYF,TGTGCCAGTAGCCCAGCGAAAAACTCCTACGAGCAGTACTTC
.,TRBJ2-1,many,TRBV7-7,CASSPPSGEQFF,TGTGCTAGCAGCCCCCCGAGCGGTGAGCAGTTCTTC
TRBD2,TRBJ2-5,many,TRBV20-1,CSASSGSPETQYF,TGCAGTGCTAGTAGCGGGAGCCCCGAGACCCAGTACTTC
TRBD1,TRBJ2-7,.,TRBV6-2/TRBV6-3,CASSYVGTEAPEQYF,TGTGCCAGCAGTTACGTCGGGACAGAAGCTCCTGAGCAGTACTTC
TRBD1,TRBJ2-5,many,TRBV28,CASSTGTGEQETQYF,TGTGCCAGCAGTACAGGGACAGGGGAGCAAGAGACCCAGTACTTC
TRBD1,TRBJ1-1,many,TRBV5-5,CASSFGGDRLNTEAFF,TGTGCCAGCAGCTTCGGGGGGGACAGATTGAACACTGAAGCTTTCTTT
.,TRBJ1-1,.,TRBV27,CASSLLGRHTEAFF,TGTGCCAGCAGTTTATTAGGGAGGCACACTGAAGCTTTCTTT
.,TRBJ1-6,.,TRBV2,CASSESQDHNSPLRF,TGTGCCAGCAGTGAGTCCCAGGACCATAATTCACCCCTCCGCTTT
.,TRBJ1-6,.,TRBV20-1,CSARDQGSRSTLNF,TGCAGTGCTAGAGATCAAGGTTCTCGCTCAACCCTCAACTTT
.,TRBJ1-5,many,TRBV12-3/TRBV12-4,CASSQHPNQPQHF,TGTGCCAGCAGTCAGCACCCCAATCAGCCCCAGCATTTT
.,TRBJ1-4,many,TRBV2,CASRVRGNPLEKLFF,TGTGCCAGCAGGGTCAGGGGAAACCCGCTCGAAAAACTGTTTTTT
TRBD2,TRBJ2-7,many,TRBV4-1,CASSQEGGRDYEQYF,TGCGCCAGCAGCCAAGAAGGCGGGAGGGACTACGAGCAGTACTTC
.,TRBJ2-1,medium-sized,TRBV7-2,CASSLMWGVGNEQFF,TGTGCCAGCAGCTTAATGTGGGGAGTAGGCAATGAGCAGTTCTTC
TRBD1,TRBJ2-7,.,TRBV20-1,CSARGGTGGPYEQYF,TGCAGTGCTAGAGGCGGGACAGGGGGTCCCTACGAGCAGTACTTC
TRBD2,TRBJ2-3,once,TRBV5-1,CASSYSVSGRDEDTQYF,TGCGCCAGCAGCTATTCCGTAAGCGGGAGGGACGAAGATACGCAGTATTTT
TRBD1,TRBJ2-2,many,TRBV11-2,CASSRTGNTGELFF,TGTGCCAGCAGCCGGACAGGGAACACCGGGGAGCTGTTTTTT
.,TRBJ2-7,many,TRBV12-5,CASGSSPPNEQYF,TGTGCTAGTGGTTCCAGCCCGCCCAACGAGCAGTACTTC
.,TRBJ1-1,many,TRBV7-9,CASSPLATVSTEAFF,TGTGCCAGCAGCCCCCTTGCGACGGTCAGCACTGAAGCTTTCTTT
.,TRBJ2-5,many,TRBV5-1,CASSRGASELETQYF,TGCGCCAGCAGCCGCGGGGCTAGCGAATTAGAGACCCAGTACTTC
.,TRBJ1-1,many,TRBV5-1,CASSAAFTEAFF,TGCGCCAGCAGCGCGGCCTTCACTGAAGCTTTCTTT
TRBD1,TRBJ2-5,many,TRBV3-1,CASSQSTGRGETQYF,TGTGCCAGCAGCCAATCGACAGGGCGAGGGGAGACCCAGTACTTC
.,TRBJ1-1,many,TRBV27,CASVQGRPFF,TGTGCCAGTGTTCAGGGGAGGCCTTTCTTT
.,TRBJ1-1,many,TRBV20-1,CSARADLAAATEAFF,TGCAGTGCTAGAGCCGACCTAGCGGCAGCTACTGAAGCTTTCTTT
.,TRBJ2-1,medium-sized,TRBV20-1,CSARAYSANSYNEQFF,TGCAGTGCTAGGGCTTATTCGGCCAACTCCTACAATGAGCAGTTCTTC
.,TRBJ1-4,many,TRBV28,CASSPPGGLNEKLFF,TGTGCCAGCAGTCCACCGGGGGGCCTTAATGAAAAACTGTTTTTT
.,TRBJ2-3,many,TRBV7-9,CASSYQGTDTQYF,TGTGCCAGCAGCTACCAGGGCACAGATACGCAGTATTTT
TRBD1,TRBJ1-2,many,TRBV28,CASSSTGTANYGYTF,TGTGCCAGCAGTTCGACTGGGACAGCTAACTATGGCTACACCTTC
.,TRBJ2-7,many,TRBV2,CASSDFPDSYEQYF,TGTGCCAGCAGTGATTTTCCCGACTCCTACGAGCAGTACTTC